Below, 10 T cell receptor beta chains from the same sample are listed, as sequenced in a study of OX40 agonist ivuxolimab in advanced cancers. Here immunoSEQ multiplex PCR was the method, and the copy in TCRdb shows in-frame clones only, minus some. The table has 35,000 to 45,000 clones, about 88% seen once. The source material was CD4+ or CD8+ T cells sorted from blood, sampled in a trial of the OX40 agonist ivuxolimab. These receptors were taken from an adult with an advanced solid tumor such as melanoma, head and neck, liver or kidney cancer.

The chain combines TRBV6-6 with TRBJ1-1; D possibly corresponds to TRBD1 (5 bases). The CDR3 is 14 amino acids. Trimming cost V 6 bases and J 2 bases, with 13 bases left between them. The germline V gene encodes CDR1 MNHNY and CDR2 SVGAGI (reference sequence). CDR3 loop: CASSPYDSNTEAFF. CDR3 coding DNA: TGTGCCAGCAGCCCCTACGACAGTAACACTGAAGCTTTCTTT.

The chain employs TRBV5-1 and TRBJ2-3; D is possibly TRBD1 or TRBD2 (6 bases each). Per the germline V gene, CDR1 is SGHRS and CDR2 is YFSETQ. The CDR3 runs to 15 residues. Deletions cut 1 base from V and 0 bases from J, with 9 bases between. CDR3 protein: CASSLRGPSTDTQYF. The CDR3 DNA sequence: TGCGCCAGCAGCTTGCGGGGGCCAAGCACAGATACGCAGTATTTT.

The chain's CDR3 is CAWMTGSYEQYF. For the CDR3, the DNA is TGTGCCTGGATGACGGGCTCCTACGAGCAGTACTTC. V is TRBV30 and J is TRBJ2-7; the D is unclear. This CDR3 has 12 amino acids. Trimming removed 4 bases from V and 0 bases from J, with 7 bases in between. Germline-derived CDR1 and CDR2 are GTSNPN and SVGIG (reference sequence).

This clone showed up just a few times. The chain has TRBV7-3 and TRBJ1-2, with D maybe TRBD1 (5 bases). Trimming took 5 bases from V and 3 from J, leaving 16 bases between them. CDR1 is SGHTA, CDR2 FQGTGA, per germline. This CDR3 is 15 amino acids long. The CDR3 reads CASSRSQGNDYGYTF. In DNA form, the CDR3 reads TGTGCCAGCAGCCGCTCCCAGGGAAATGACTATGGCTACACCTTC. Together with reference TRBV7-3 and TRBJ1-2, the CDR3 gives the full variable domain: GAGVSQTPSNKVTEKGKYVELRCDPISGHTALYWYRQSLGQGPEFLIYFQGTGAADDSGLPNDRFFAVRPEGSVSTLKIQRTERGDSAVYLCASSRSQGNDYGYTFGSGTRLTVV.

The V call is TRBV7-2, the J call TRBJ2-7, with a possible D match to TRBD1 (6 bases). This CDR3 contains 14 residues. The germline CDR1 and CDR2 sequences are SGHTA and FQGNSA. Deletions cut 2 bases from V and 2 bases from J, with 10 bases between. CDR3 region: CASSLYRATYEQYF. The CDR3, as DNA: TGTGCCAGCAGCTTATACAGGGCTACCTACGAGCAGTACTTC.

J is TRBJ2-1 and V is TRBV5-6; D not certain. Looked up from germline, CDR1 is SGHDT and CDR2 is YYEEEE. CDR3 size: 14 residues. The V and J ends lost 0 bases and 7 bases respectively, with 11 bases between them. The CDR3 sequence is CASSLDAGPNEQFF. The CDR3 DNA sequence: TGTGCCAGCAGCTTGGACGCTGGCCCGAATGAGCAGTTCTTC.

The V call is TRBV7-9, the J call TRBJ2-1, with D maybe TRBD2 (6 bases). The CDR3 covers 13 residues. Deletions cut 7 bases from V and 7 bases from J, with 14 bases between. Per germline, CDR1 SEHNR and CDR2 FQNEAQ (reference sequence). The CDR3 DNA reads TGTGCCAGCACCCACGCCCGGGGGAATGAGCAGTTCTTC. Its protein is CASTHARGNEQFF.

The CDR3 sequence is CASSLGSQYTIYF. CDR3 nucleotides: TGTGCCAGCAGCTTAGGGAGCCAGTACACCATATATTTT. The V and J genes are TRBV7-2 and TRBJ1-3; D call uncertain. The V end was cut by 1 base, the J end by 8 bases, with 9 bases between. This CDR3 spans 13 amino acids. The germline gives CDR1 SGHTA, CDR2 FQGNSA.

This sequence joins TRBV30 and TRBJ2-1; weak D call: TRBD2 (6 bases). The V gene lost 0 bases and the J gene lost 9 bases, with 12 bases spanning the gap. CDR1 GTSNPN and CDR2 SVGIG come from the germline V gene (reference sequence). The length of the CDR3 is 13 residues. The CDR3: CAWSVNLGGEQFF. The CDR3 DNA reads as TGTGCCTGGAGTGTAAACTTGGGGGGTGAGCAGTTCTTC.

This chain uses TRBV7-6 with TRBJ1-4; D is unclear. The CDR3 has 16 amino acids. V shed 5 bases and J shed 0 bases, with 13 bases lying between them. Germline V gives CDR1 SGHVS, CDR2 FNYEAQ. DNA for the CDR3: TGTGCCAGCAGCCCAGTTGGGGATGCAACTAATGAAAAACTGTTTTTT. Residues: CASSPVGDATNEKLFF.